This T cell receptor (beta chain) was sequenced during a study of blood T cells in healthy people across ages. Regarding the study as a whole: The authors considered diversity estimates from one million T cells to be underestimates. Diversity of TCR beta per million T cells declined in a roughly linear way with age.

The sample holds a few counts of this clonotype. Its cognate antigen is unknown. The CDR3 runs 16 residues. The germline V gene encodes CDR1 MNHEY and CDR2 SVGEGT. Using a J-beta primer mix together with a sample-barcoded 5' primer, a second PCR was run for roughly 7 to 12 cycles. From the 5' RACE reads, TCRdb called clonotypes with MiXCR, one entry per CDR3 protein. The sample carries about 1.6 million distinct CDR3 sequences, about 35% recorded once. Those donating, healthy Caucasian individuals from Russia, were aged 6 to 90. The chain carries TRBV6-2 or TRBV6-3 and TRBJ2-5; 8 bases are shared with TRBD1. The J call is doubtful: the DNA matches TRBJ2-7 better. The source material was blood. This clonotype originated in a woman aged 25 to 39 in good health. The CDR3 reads CASSVGTGSGLAEQYF. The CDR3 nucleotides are TGTGCCAGCAGTGTCGGGACAGGCTCTGGCTTGGCCGAGCAGTACTTC.